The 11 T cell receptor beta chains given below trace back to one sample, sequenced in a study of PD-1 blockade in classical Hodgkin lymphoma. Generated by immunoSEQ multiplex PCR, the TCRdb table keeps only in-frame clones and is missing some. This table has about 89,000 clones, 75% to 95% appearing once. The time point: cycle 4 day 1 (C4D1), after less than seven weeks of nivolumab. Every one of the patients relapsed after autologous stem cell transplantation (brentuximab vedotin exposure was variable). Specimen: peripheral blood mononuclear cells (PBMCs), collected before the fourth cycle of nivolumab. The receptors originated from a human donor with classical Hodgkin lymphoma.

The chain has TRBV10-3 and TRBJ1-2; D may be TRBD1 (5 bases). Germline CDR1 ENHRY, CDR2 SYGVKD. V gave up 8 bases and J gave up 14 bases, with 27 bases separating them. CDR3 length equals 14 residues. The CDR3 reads CAIPSPGNPLLLTF. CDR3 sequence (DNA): TGTGCCATCCCAAGCCCAGGGAACCCTCTTTTGCTAACCTTC.

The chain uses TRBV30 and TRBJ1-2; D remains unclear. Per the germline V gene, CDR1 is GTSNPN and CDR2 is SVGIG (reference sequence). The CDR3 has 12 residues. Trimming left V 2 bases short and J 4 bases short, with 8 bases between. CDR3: CAWSPGVYGYTF. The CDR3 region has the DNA TGTGCCTGGAGTCCCGGAGTCTATGGCTACACCTTC.

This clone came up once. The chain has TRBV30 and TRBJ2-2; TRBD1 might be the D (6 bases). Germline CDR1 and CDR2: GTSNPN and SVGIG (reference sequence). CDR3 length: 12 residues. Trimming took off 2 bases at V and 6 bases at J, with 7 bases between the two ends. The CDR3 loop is CAWSWGPGELFF. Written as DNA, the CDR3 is TGTGCCTGGAGTTGGGGGCCCGGGGAGCTGTTTTTT.

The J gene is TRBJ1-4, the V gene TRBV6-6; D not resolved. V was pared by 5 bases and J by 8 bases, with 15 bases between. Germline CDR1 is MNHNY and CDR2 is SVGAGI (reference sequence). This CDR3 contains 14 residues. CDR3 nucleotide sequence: TGTGCCAGCAGTCCACCTGGGGTAGGGGAAAAACTGTTTTTT. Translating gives CASSPPGVGEKLFF.

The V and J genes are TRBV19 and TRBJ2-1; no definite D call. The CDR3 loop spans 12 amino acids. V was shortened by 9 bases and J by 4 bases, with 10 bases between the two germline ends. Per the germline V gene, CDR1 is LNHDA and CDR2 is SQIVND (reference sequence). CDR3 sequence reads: CARRVPYNEQFF. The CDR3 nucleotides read TGTGCCAGAAGGGTCCCTTACAATGAGCAGTTCTTC.

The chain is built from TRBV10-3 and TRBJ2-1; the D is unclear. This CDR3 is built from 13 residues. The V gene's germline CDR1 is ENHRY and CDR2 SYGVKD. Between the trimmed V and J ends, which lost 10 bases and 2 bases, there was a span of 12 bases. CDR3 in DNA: TGTGCCACGTTCGACGGTGCCTACAATGAGCAGTTCTTC. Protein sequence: CATFDGAYNEQFF.

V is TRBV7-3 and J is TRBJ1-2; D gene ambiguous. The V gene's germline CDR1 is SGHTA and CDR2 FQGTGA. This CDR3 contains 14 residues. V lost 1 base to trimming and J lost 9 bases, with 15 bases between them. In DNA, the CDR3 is TGTGCCAGCAGCTTAAGTCCCGACCCTGGTCGCTACACCTTC. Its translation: CASSLSPDPGRYTF.

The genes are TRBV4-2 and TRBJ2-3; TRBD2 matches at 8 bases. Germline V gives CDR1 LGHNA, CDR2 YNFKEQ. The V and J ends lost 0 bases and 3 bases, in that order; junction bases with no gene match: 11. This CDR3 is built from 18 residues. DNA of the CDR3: TGTGCCAGCAGCCAAGAGGGGACGGGGGGGCCTTTGACAGATACGCAGTATTTT. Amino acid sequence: CASSQEGTGGPLTDTQYF.

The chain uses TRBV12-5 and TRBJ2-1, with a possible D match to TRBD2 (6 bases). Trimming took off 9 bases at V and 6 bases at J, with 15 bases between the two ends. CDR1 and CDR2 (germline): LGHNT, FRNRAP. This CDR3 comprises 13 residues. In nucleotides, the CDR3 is TGTGCTAGCCGTCCGGGGGTTGTCAATGAGCAGTTCTTC. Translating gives CASRPGVVNEQFF.

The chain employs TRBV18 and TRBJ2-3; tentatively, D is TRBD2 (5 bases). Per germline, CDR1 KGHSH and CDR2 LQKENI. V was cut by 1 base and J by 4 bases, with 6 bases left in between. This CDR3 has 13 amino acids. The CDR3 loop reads CASSPLRADTQYF. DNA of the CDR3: TGTGCCAGCTCACCACTGAGGGCAGATACGCAGTATTTT.

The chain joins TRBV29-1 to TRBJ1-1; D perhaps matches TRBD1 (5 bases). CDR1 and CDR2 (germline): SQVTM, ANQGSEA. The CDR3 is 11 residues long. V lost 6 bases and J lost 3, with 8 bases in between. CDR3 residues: CSVGDDTEAFF. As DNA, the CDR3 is TGCAGCGTAGGGGATGACACTGAAGCTTTCTTT.